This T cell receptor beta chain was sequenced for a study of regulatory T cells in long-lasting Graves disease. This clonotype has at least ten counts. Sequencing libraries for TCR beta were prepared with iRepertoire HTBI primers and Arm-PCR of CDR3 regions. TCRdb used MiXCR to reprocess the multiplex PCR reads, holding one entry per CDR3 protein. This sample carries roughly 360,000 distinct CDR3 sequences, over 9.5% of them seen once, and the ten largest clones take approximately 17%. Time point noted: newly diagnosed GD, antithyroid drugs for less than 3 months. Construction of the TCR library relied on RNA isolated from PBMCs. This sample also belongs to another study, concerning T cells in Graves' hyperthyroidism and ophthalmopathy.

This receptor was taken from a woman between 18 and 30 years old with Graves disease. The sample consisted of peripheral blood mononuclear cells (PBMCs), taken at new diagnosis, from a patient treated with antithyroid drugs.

The CDR3: CAWMVPRGTEAFF. The CDR3, as DNA: TGTGCCTGGATGGTCCCGAGGGGGACTGAAGCTTTCTTT. The chain couples TRBV30 to TRBJ1-1; tentatively, D is TRBD1 (6 bases). CDR3 length: 13 residues. Germline-derived CDR1 and CDR2 are GTSNPN and SVGIG (reference sequence). V lost 4 bases, J lost 5 bases, and 14 bases lay in between.